The source of this T cell receptor (beta chain) is a study of blood T cells in healthy people across ages. Study findings and constraints: The CMV status of each donor remained undetermined, and this could have confounded shifts in expanded clonotypes. Per million T cells, TCR beta diversity dropped roughly linearly as age increased. It was held that diversity estimates obtained from one million T cells represented underestimates.

The CDR3 loop spans 17 amino acids. PCR was performed a second time for about 7 to 11 cycles using a sample-barcoded 5' primer and a J-beta primer mix. Each CDR3 protein is one row after TCRdb ran MiXCR on the 5' RACE reads. Found here are approximately 800,000 distinct CDR3 sequences, about 46% of them singletons; the top ten hold 15% to 20%. Per sample, extraction of total RNA gave at least 5.5 micrograms in every case. A note on this clonotype: Its antigen is still unknown. The junction differs from germline at one of its ends, possibly a read error.

This receptor was taken from a man older than 75 in good health. Input material: blood. V is TRBV6-7 and J is TRBJ2-3, with 11 bases aligning to TRBD2. TRBV6-7 belongs to the ORF category, with a function that is uncertain. The DNA for the CDR3 is TGCGCCAGCACCGTACTAGCGGGGGACCTGGGGACAGATACGCAGTATTTT. It is translated as CASTVLAGDLGTDTQYF.